This T cell receptor (beta chain) was observed in a study of PD-L1 blockade in urothelial cancer. Germline V gene sequence: CDR1 SNHLY, CDR2 FYNNEI. The CDR3 spans 14 residues. Trimming took 5 bases from V and 3 from J; bases not matched to a gene: 4. Time point given: peripheral blood 6 weeks after treatment start. Using immunoSEQ multiplex PCR, the repertoire was profiled, and TCRdb retains in-frame clones only, with some absent. The repertoire holds 45,000 to 50,000 clones, with roughly 80% as singletons. Sequenced here: PBMCs, sampled around atezolizumab (anti-PD-L1) treatment. This chain connects TRBV2 to TRBJ1-1; 9 nucleotides line up with TRBD1. This receptor was taken from a man between 65 and 85 years old with urothelial cancer. The CDR3 reads CASSTDRGDTEAFF. The CDR3, as DNA: TGTGCCAGCAGTACGGACAGGGGAGACACTGAAGCTTTCTTT.